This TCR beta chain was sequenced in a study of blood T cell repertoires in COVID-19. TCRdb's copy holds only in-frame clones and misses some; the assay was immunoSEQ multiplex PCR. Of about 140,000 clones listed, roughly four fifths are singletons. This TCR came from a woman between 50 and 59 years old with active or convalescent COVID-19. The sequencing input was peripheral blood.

The CDR3 sequence: CSAERLAEQFF. DNA for the CDR3: TGCAGCGCCGAACGGCTAGCAGAGCAGTTCTTC. This sequence joins TRBV29-1 and TRBJ2-1; perhaps TRBD2 as D (5 bases). The V gene's germline CDR1 is SQVTM and CDR2 ANQGSEA. Deletions cut 7 bases from V and 10 bases from J, with 14 bases between. The CDR3 has 11 residues.